The sequence of this T cell receptor beta chain was determined in a study of metastatic and nonmetastatic thyroid tumors. MiXCR reprocessed the PCR reads for TCRdb. The repertoire holds about 25,000 clones, with 10% to 15% as singletons. No patient received treatment before thyroid surgery. There are many counts of this clone. Antigen unknown. General study points: Reportedly, malignant thyroid tumors had significantly higher TCR beta diversity than benign nodules, in blood and tumor.

The V end was cut by 7 bases, the J end by 1 base, with 11 bases between. This CDR3 is built from 15 residues. The germline gives CDR1 LNHDA, CDR2 SQIVND (reference sequence). The receptor's source is a female donor with papillary thyroid cancer or a benign thyroid nodule (not recorded which). Some clones in this sample may be carry-over from other donors' samples. This chain links TRBV19 with TRBJ2-6, with unresolved D. Source material: blood. CDR3 loop: CASTPVNSGANVLTF. CDR3 bases: TGTGCCAGTACCCCCGTGAATTCTGGGGCCAACGTCCTGACTTTC.